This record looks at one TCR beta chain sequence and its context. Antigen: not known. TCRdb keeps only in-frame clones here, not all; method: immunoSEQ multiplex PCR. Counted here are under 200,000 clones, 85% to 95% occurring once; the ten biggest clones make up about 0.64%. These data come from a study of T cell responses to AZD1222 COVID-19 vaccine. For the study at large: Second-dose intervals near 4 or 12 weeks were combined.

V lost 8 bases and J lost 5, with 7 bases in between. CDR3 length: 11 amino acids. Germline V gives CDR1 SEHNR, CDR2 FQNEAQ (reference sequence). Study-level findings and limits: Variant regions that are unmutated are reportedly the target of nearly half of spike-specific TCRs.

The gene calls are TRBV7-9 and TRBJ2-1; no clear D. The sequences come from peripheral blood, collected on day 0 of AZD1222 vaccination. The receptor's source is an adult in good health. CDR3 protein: CASHQNNEQFF. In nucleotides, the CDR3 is TGTGCCAGCCACCAAAACAATGAGCAGTTCTTC.